The rows below give T cell receptor beta chains drawn from one sample of a study of blood T cells in healthy people across ages. TCRdb redid the calling of the 5' RACE reads with MiXCR, one entry per CDR3 protein. Of over 1,300,000 distinct CDR3 sequences in the sample, approximately 59% are singletons; the top ten hold 6.5% to 8.5%. Specimen: blood. These receptor sequences come from a man between 18 and 29 years old in good health. Each CDR3 is given with its conserved first and last residue. A D gene is named only where the DNA matches it firmly.

v_call: TRBV7-2
j_call: TRBJ2-1
d_call: NA
cdr3_aa: CASSSREDNEQFF
cdr3_nt: TGTGCCAGCAGCTCCAGGGAGGACAATGAGCAGTTCTTC

v_call: TRBV7-9
j_call: TRBJ1-5
d_call: TRBD1
cdr3_aa: CASSLVGTGTGGNQPQHF
cdr3_nt: TGTGCCAGCAGCTTGGTTGGCACCGGGACAGGGGGTAATCAGCCCCAGCATTTT

v_call: TRBV20-1
j_call: TRBJ2-5
d_call: TRBD2
cdr3_aa: CSAFTSGQETQYF
cdr3_nt: TGCAGTGCTTTTACTAGCGGGCAAGAGACCCAGTACTTC

v_call: TRBV7-2
j_call: TRBJ2-3
d_call: TRBD2
cdr3_aa: CASSLMASGITDTQYF
cdr3_nt: TGTGCCAGCAGCTTAATGGCTAGCGGGATCACAGATACGCAGTATTTT

v_call: TRBV14
j_call: TRBJ2-7
d_call: NA
cdr3_aa: CASSQVGRVREQYF
cdr3_nt: TGTGCCAGCAGCCAAGTAGGGCGGGTTCGCGAGCAGTACTTC

v_call: TRBV11-3
j_call: TRBJ2-1
d_call: NA
cdr3_aa: CASSLGVVSDEQFF
cdr3_nt: TGTGCCAGCAGCTTAGGGGTGGTGTCGGATGAGCAGTTCTTC

v_call: TRBV7-9
j_call: TRBJ2-7
d_call: TRBD1
cdr3_aa: CASSFTVGQGSYEQYF
cdr3_nt: TGTGCCAGCAGCTTCACTGTTGGACAGGGATCCTACGAGCAGTACTTC

v_call: TRBV6-5
j_call: TRBJ1-2
d_call: TRBD1
cdr3_aa: CASSSPGTVGYGYTF
cdr3_nt: TGTGCCAGCAGTTCCCCCGGGACAGTCGGCTATGGCTACACCTTC

v_call: TRBV20-1
j_call: TRBJ2-3
d_call: TRBD2
cdr3_aa: CSVGLAGVFGTDTQYF
cdr3_nt: TGCAGTGTTGGACTAGCGGGAGTTTTTGGAACAGATACGCAGTATTTT

v_call: TRBV20-1
j_call: TRBJ2-7
d_call: TRBD2
cdr3_aa: CSARAGGMGEQYF
cdr3_nt: TGCAGTGCTAGAGCGGGGGGGATGGGCGAGCAGTACTTC

v_call: TRBV13
j_call: TRBJ1-1
d_call: NA
cdr3_aa: CATCTWGATVEAFF
cdr3_nt: TGTGCGACGTGTACTTGGGGGGCGACTGTTGAAGCTTTCTTT

v_call: TRBV14
j_call: TRBJ2-5
d_call: NA
cdr3_aa: CASSQARVGQYF
cdr3_nt: TGTGCCAGCAGCCAAGCTAGGGTTGGGCAGTACTTC

v_call: TRBV7-2
j_call: TRBJ2-1
d_call: TRBD2
cdr3_aa: CASSLVPAGGYNEQFF
cdr3_nt: TGTGCCAGCAGCTTAGTTCCAGCGGGAGGCTACAATGAGCAGTTCTTC

v_call: TRBV20-1
j_call: TRBJ1-4
d_call: NA
cdr3_aa: CSASGRVREKLFF
cdr3_nt: TGCAGTGCTAGCGGTCGGGTACGAGAAAAACTGTTTTTT

v_call: TRBV12-3/TRBV12-4
j_call: TRBJ1-2
d_call: NA
cdr3_aa: CASSLAQGLGYTF
cdr3_nt: TGTGCCAGCAGTTTAGCACAGGGTCTTGGCTACACCTTC

v_call: TRBV12-3/TRBV12-4
j_call: TRBJ1-4
d_call: NA
cdr3_aa: CASSFSGGLFF
cdr3_nt: TGTGCCAGCAGTTTTTCCGGCGGACTGTTTTTT

v_call: TRBV2
j_call: TRBJ2-3
d_call: TRBD2
cdr3_aa: CASSRAGGRTDTQYF
cdr3_nt: TGTGCCAGCAGTCGAGCGGGAGGGCGCACAGATACGCAGTATTTT